The 20 T cell receptor beta chains below all came from one sample that was sequenced in a study of beta chain features in type 1 diabetes. General observations from the study: Shorter TCRB CDR3s, moderately but significantly so, were found in Type 1 diabetes patients in all four CD4+ subsets.

Their recognized antigens are unknown. All of the isolated RNA was reverse transcribed, so expressed TCRB transcripts were sequenced. The assay was immunoSEQ multiplex PCR, and TCRdb's table has in-frame clones only and misses some. The table shows about 170,000 clones, with approximately 7.9% occurring only once. The specimen sequenced was central memory CD4+ T cells from blood. These TCRs come from a man in his late teens or twenties with type 1 diabetes.

The table lists this clone with a few counts. The DNA for the CDR3 is TGTGCCAGCAGTTACGACAGGGGCTATGGCTACACCTTC. Its translation is CASSYDRGYGYTF. The chain recombines TRBV6-6 with TRBJ1-2; 8 bases are shared with TRBD1. This CDR3 has 13 amino acids. The germline CDR1 and CDR2 sequences are MNHNY and SVGAGI (reference sequence). Trimming at V came to 2 bases and at J to 4 bases, leaving 0 bases not matched to a gene.

The chain links TRBV9 to TRBJ2-5; D uncertain. Trimming left V 4 bases short and J 0 bases short, with 10 bases between. The CDR3 contains 14 residues. Germline lookup yields CDR1 SGDLS and CDR2 YYNGEE. The CDR3 DNA reads as TGTGCCAGCAGCCCTGACTCATACCAAGAGACCCAGTACTTC. It yields the protein CASSPDSYQETQYF.

This chain connects TRBV5-6 to TRBJ1-1; 8 bases align to TRBD1. The V gene end was trimmed by 4 bases and the J gene end by 11 bases; junction bases not matched to a gene: 10. Germline V gene data show CDR1 as SGHDT and CDR2 as YYEEEE. The CDR3 contains 13 residues. CDR3 sequence: CASSPRTGRHAFF. CDR3 DNA sequence: TGTGCCAGCAGCCCCCGGACAGGGCGTCACGCTTTCTTT.

This sequence joins TRBV2 and TRBJ1-2, with 8 bases matching TRBD1. Trimming at V came to 5 bases and at J to 7 bases, leaving 9 bases not matched to a gene. Germline V gene data show CDR1 as SNHLY and CDR2 as FYNNEI. The CDR3 runs 14 residues. This CDR3 is CASSPLQGARGYTF. The DNA of the CDR3 is TGTGCCAGCAGTCCGCTTCAGGGGGCGCGTGGCTACACCTTC.

The chain couples TRBV28 to TRBJ1-2; D unresolved. There are 16 residues in the CDR3. Germline V gene data show CDR1 as MDHEN and CDR2 as SYDVKM. Trimming took off 3 bases at V and 8 bases at J, with 22 bases between the two ends. DNA for the CDR3: TGTGCCAGCAGTTTGGTGGGTGGAGGTAACACAAGAGGCTACACCTTC. Translated: CASSLVGGGNTRGYTF.

This clone was seen ten or more times. The chain is built from TRBV7-2 and TRBJ2-1; D ambiguous. Trimming removed 9 bases from V and 7 bases from J, with 10 bases in between. The V gene's germline CDR1 is SGHTA and CDR2 FQGNSA. This CDR3 region has 11 residues. CDR3 sequence: CASALWNEQFF. In DNA, the CDR3 is TGTGCCAGTGCACTATGGAATGAGCAGTTCTTC.

CDR3 nucleotide sequence: TGTGCCTGGAGTGTAGGGCGGGGGGGGAACAATGAGCAGTTCTTC. This sequence encodes CAWSVGRGGNNEQFF. This rearrangement joins TRBV30 to TRBJ2-1; TRBD2 matches 9 bases. V was pared by 0 bases and J by 5 bases, with 5 bases of the junction left unmatched. The CDR3 contains 15 residues. The V gene's germline CDR1 is GTSNPN and CDR2 SVGIG (reference sequence).

This clone was seen more than once but under ten times. V usage is TRBV25-1 and J usage is TRBJ2-7; 11 nucleotides line up with TRBD1. J lost 4 bases, V lost 10 bases, and 9 bases had no gene match. This CDR3 spans 14 amino acids. Germline CDR1 reads MGHDK; CDR2 reads SYGVNS. For the CDR3, the DNA is TGTGCCACCTCAACCGGGACAGGGGGATACGAGCAGTACTTC. Translated, it gives CATSTGTGGYEQYF.

This rearrangement joins TRBV30 to TRBJ1-5, with TRBD1 as a possible D gene (5 bases). Germline V CDR1 and CDR2: GTSNPN, SVGIG (reference sequence). The CDR3 is 15 residues long. The ends were cut back, 3 bases at V and 2 bases at J, with 14 bases in the middle. DNA of the CDR3: TGTGCCTGGAGGGCCCTTGGGGCTGGCAATCAGCCCCAGCATTTT. This codes for CAWRALGAGNQPQHF.

This chain uses TRBV6-5 with TRBJ2-7; D is perhaps TRBD2 (5 bases). Germline CDR1 MNHEY, CDR2 SVGAGI. This CDR3 has 14 amino acids. V shed 5 bases and J shed 2 bases, with 13 bases lying between them. CDR3 DNA: TGTGCCAGCAGTGAATATAGGACTCCCTACGAGCAGTACTTC. Its protein product is CASSEYRTPYEQYF.

This clone was observed a handful of times. The chain carries TRBV7-9 and TRBJ2-3; TRBD1 is a possible D gene (5 bases). Germline CDR1 and CDR2: SEHNR and FQNEAQ (reference sequence). This CDR3 has 13 residues. V lost 1 base, J lost 3 bases, and 5 bases lay in between. The CDR3 region is CASSLEGTDTQYF. The CDR3 region has the DNA TGTGCCAGCAGCTTAGAGGGGACAGATACGCAGTATTTT.

DNA for the CDR3: TGCGCCAGCAGCCCGGACGGGGAATTCAACTATGGCTACACCTTC. Translated: CASSPDGEFNYGYTF. J is TRBJ1-2 and V is TRBV5-1; D is undetermined. Germline-derived CDR1 and CDR2 are SGHRS and YFSETQ. The CDR3 consists of 15 residues. The V gene lost 4 bases and the J gene lost 2 bases, with 15 bases spanning the gap. The whole variable domain, remainder taken from reference TRBV5-1 and TRBJ1-2, is KAGVTQTPRYLIKTRGQQVTLSCSPISGHRSVSWYQQTPGQGLQFLFEYFSETQRNKGNFPGRFSGRQFSNSRSEMNVSTLELGDSALYLCASSPDGEFNYGYTFGSGTRLTVV.

The V and J genes are TRBV4-1 and TRBJ2-1, with D tentatively TRBD2 (7 bases). This CDR3 comprises 16 residues. Looked up from germline, CDR1 is MGHRA and CDR2 is YSYEKL. Deletions cut 6 bases from V and 5 bases from J, with 20 bases between. CDR3 in DNA: TGCGCCAGCAGGGCGGCGGGGGCGGGGGCTAACAATGAGCAGTTCTTC. Translation: CASRAAGAGANNEQFF.

In its sample, this clone was seen once. The rearrangement uses TRBV18 and TRBJ2-1, with TRBD2 identical over 11 bases. The germline V gene has CDR1 KGHSH and CDR2 LQKENI. The CDR3 is made up of 12 amino acids. Trimming cost V 6 bases and J 13 bases; bases outside gene matches: 5. In nucleotides, the CDR3 is TGTGCCAGCTCTATCGGGACTAGCGGCCAGTTCTTC. It is translated as CASSIGTSGQFF.

This clone was detected a few times. V and J are TRBV29-1 and TRBJ1-5; possibly TRBD1 for D (5 bases). CDR1 is SQVTM and CDR2 is ANQGSEA in the germline V gene. The CDR3 sequence is 15 residues long. Trimming pared 4 bases from V and 4 bases from J, leaving 17 bases between. The CDR3 DNA is TGCAGCGTTGCTGGGGGGTGGGGGATGAATCAGCCCCAGCATTTT. Translating gives CSVAGGWGMNQPQHF.

This clone came up a few times. Different DNA sequences within this sample yield the same CDR3. The rearrangement links TRBV5-1 to TRBJ2-5; 11 bases map to TRBD2. Trimming took 5 bases from V and 4 from J; bases not matched to a gene: 4. The length of the CDR3 is 14 residues. CDR1 SGHRS and CDR2 YFSETQ come from the germline V gene. Written as DNA, the CDR3 is TGCGCCAGCAGGCCCGGACTAGCGGGAGAGACCCAGTACTTC. Translation: CASRPGLAGETQYF.

This clone was detected a few times. J is TRBJ1-4 and V is TRBV5-5; TRBD1 agrees at 7 bases. The CDR3 runs to 14 residues. Germline CDR1 SGHKS, CDR2 YYEKEE (reference sequence). After removal of 3 bases from V and 8 bases from J, the junction contained 7 bases not matched to a gene. CDR3 bases: TGTGCCAGCAGCTCCAGACAGGGTGGCGAAAAACTGTTTTTT. It is translated as CASSSRQGGEKLFF.

This clone was seen only a few times. The chain carries TRBV7-2 and TRBJ2-7; D ambiguous. The CDR3 sequence is 11 residues long. The germline V gene encodes CDR1 SGHTA and CDR2 FQGNSA. V was pared by 4 bases and J by 4 bases, with 5 bases between. The CDR3 nucleotides read TGTGCCAGCAGCTCCTTATACGAGCAGTACTTC. It translates to CASSSLYEQYF.

The V gene is TRBV29-1, the J gene TRBJ2-5, with 11 positions matching TRBD2. Germline CDR1 and CDR2: SQVTM and ANQGSEA. The CDR3 is made up of 15 amino acids. V shed 0 bases and J 9 bases; nucleotides not matched to a gene: 9. The CDR3 DNA is TGCAGCGTTGAAGATCCGGCTAGCGGGGGGAGAGCCCAGTACTTC. It specifies CSVEDPASGGRAQYF. Combining the CDR3 with reference TRBV29-1 and TRBJ2-5 gives the whole variable domain SAVISQKPSRDICQRGTSLTIQCQVDSQVTMMFWYRQQPGQSLTLIATANQGSEATYESGFVIDKFPISRPNLTFSTLTVSNMSPEDSSIYLCSVEDPASGGRAQYFGPGTRLLVL.

There are a few counts of this clone. The chain combines TRBV27 with TRBJ2-1; TRBD2 aligns across 8 bases. After removal of 6 bases from V and 5 bases from J, the junction contained 15 bases not matched to a gene. Germline CDR1 and CDR2: MNHEY and SMNVEV (reference sequence). This CDR3 has 17 amino acids. The CDR3 protein is CASRLHGGAAGDNEQFF. In DNA, the CDR3 is TGTGCCAGCAGATTACACGGGGGGGCCGCTGGGGACAATGAGCAGTTCTTC.